The 9 T cell receptor beta chains below all came from one sample that was sequenced in a study of blood T cell repertoires in COVID-19 (dated by TCRdb to 2018 to 2020). The protocol used for the library was the immunoSEQ multiplex PCR assay. Held by TCRdb, this immuneACCESS table contains in-frame sequences only and omits some clones. Under half of the omission traces to an unresolved V gene where checked; the cause of the rest is unknown. Here the sample has over 20,000 clones; about 76% occur a single time. Under 8% of the sample is held by the ten biggest clonotypes. The sample was peripheral blood. The receptors were gathered from a man between 65 and 85 years old with acute or convalescent COVID-19.

As regards this clone: This specimen includes other DNA sequences encoding the same CDR3. The rearrangement joins TRBV7-2 to TRBJ2-2; D perhaps matches TRBD1 (6 bases). The V and J ends lost 5 bases and 5 bases respectively, with 9 bases between them. The CDR3 covers 13 residues. In germline, CDR1 is SGHTA, CDR2 FQGNSA. CDR3 bases: TGTGCCAGCAGCCCACAGGGTACCGGGGAGCTGTTTTTT. Protein: CASSPQGTGELFF.

The rearrangement links TRBV19 to TRBJ2-5; D is possibly TRBD2 (6 bases). The germline gives CDR1 LNHDA, CDR2 SQIVND (reference sequence). Deletions cut 3 bases from V and 4 bases from J, with 6 bases between. The CDR3 runs to 12 residues. This CDR3 is CASSMGGETQYF. DNA of the CDR3: TGTGCCAGTAGTATGGGAGGAGAGACCCAGTACTTC.

This clone was seen a few times. This chain connects TRBV27 to TRBJ2-7; the D is unclear. The length of the CDR3 is 14 residues. The germline V gene encodes CDR1 MNHEY and CDR2 SMNVEV (reference sequence). V was cut by 6 bases and J by 2 bases, with 14 bases left in between. The CDR3 bases are TGTGCCAGCAGCTCCGCGGCCAGCACCTACGAGCAGTACTTC. It translates to CASSSAASTYEQYF.

This clone was picked up a small number of times. This chain uses TRBV7-2 with TRBJ2-3; a possible D gene is TRBD2 (6 bases). With 1 base removed from V and 0 bases from J, the gap between germline ends came to 8 bases. There are 15 residues in the CDR3. Germline lookup yields CDR1 SGHTA and CDR2 FQGNSA. The CDR3 coding sequence is TGTGCCAGCAGCTTAGAACTAGCCAGCACAGATACGCAGTATTTT. Translated, it gives CASSLELASTDTQYF.

The CDR3 coding sequence is TGTGCCACCAGTGAAACGGCAGGCGGGGGCTACACCTTC. It specifies CATSETAGGGYTF. The chain couples TRBV24-1 to TRBJ1-2; D not certain. The CDR3 loop spans 13 amino acids. With 4 bases removed from V and 8 bases from J, the gap between germline ends came to 13 bases. Germline V gives CDR1 KGHDR, CDR2 SFDVKD.

CDR3 bases: TGTGCCAGCAGCCCGCGGACTAGCGGGAATTTAGGTGAGCAGTTCTTC. Amino acids: CASSPRTSGNLGEQFF. The chain joins TRBV9 to TRBJ2-1, with 12 bases that match TRBD2. V shed 4 bases and J 9 bases; nucleotides not matched to a gene: 11. Per germline, CDR1 SGDLS and CDR2 YYNGEE. The CDR3 spans 16 residues.

This clone appeared once. This chain connects TRBV27 to TRBJ1-2; 8 bases agree with TRBD1. The V and J ends lost 3 bases and 3 bases, in that order; junction bases with no gene match: 6. CDR3 length: 15 residues. Germline CDR1 MNHEY, CDR2 SMNVEV (reference sequence). The chain's CDR3 is CASSFRTGGDYGYTF. The DNA of the CDR3 is TGTGCCAGCAGTTTCCGAACAGGGGGAGACTATGGCTACACCTTC.

The CDR3: CSADSGTDTQYF. For the CDR3, the DNA is TGCAGCGCCGACAGCGGCACAGATACGCAGTATTTT. This rearrangement joins TRBV29-1 to TRBJ2-3; D may be TRBD1 (5 bases). The germline V gene encodes CDR1 SQVTM and CDR2 ANQGSEA. The CDR3 extends over 12 amino acids. V lost 7 bases and J lost 1, with 9 bases in between.

The chain carries TRBV3-1 (or the pseudogene TRBV3-2) and TRBJ2-3; D is uncertain. V was cut by 0 bases and J by 5 bases, with 6 bases left in between. There are 13 residues in the CDR3. CDR1 and CDR2 (germline): LGHDT, YNNKEL (reference sequence). CDR3 residues: CASSQESGDTQYF. CDR3 nucleotides: TGTGCCAGCAGCCAAGAGTCGGGAGATACGCAGTATTTT.